The TCR beta chain under discussion was sequenced for a study of response to subunit inactivated influenza vaccine. J was trimmed by 7 bases and V by 6 bases; bases with no gene match: 7. This CDR3 comprises 14 residues. Germline assignment: CDR1 SNHLY and CDR2 FYNNEI. TCRdb re-called the RT-PCR reads through MiXCR, storing one row per CDR3 protein. The sample shows about 480,000 distinct CDR3 sequences, roughly 23% of them seen only once. Notes on this clonotype: Its target is unknown.

The study's findings and limits: Researchers suggested that each seasonal influenza vaccination recruits few new T cells.

The sequencing here drew on CD4+ T cells sorted from PBMCs, taken 4 to 6 days after vaccination. The chain is built from TRBV2 and TRBJ2-1, with 9 bases aligning to TRBD1. This TCR was sampled from a man in his fifties or sixties who received an inactivated influenza vaccine. Here the CDR3 DNA reads TGTGCCAGCAGCGGTGGACAGGGGTTTAATGAGCAGTTCTTC. This codes for CASSGGQGFNEQFF.